Listed below are T cell receptor beta chains from one sample, sequenced in a study of cytomegalovirus exposure and HLA in healthy donors. Profiled with immunoSEQ multiplex PCR; TCRdb holds only in-frame clones, not every one. The data show over 200,000 clones, around 79% seen once. The sample comprised PBMCs. The source is a male donor in good health and CMV-seronegative. Each CDR3 is given with its conserved first and last residue. D genes are given only for firm matches. Not all rows give a size; the values are once, few, many and, for expanded clones, a class.

J,D,size,V,length,CDR3,DNA
TRBJ1-2,.,.,TRBV19,12,CASVDSNYGYTF,TGTGCCAGTGTTGACAGTAACTATGGCTACACCTTC
TRBJ2-1,.,.,TRBV12-2,17,CASRLARSGGAYNEQFF,TGTGCAAGTCGCTTAGCCCGGAGCGGGGGGGCCTACAATGAGCAGTTCTTC
TRBJ1-2,.,.,TRBV29-1,12,CSVGNSVYGYTF,TGCAGCGTTGGCAATTCGGTCTATGGCTACACCTTC
TRBJ1-5,.,.,TRBV7-2,15,CASSLDSHSNQPQHF,TGTGCCAGCAGCTTAGACAGCCATAGCAATCAGCCCCAGCATTTT
TRBJ2-1,TRBD2,.,TRBV6-5,15,CASSYDGRSVSEQFF,TGTGCCAGCAGTTACGACGGGAGGTCCGTCAGTGAGCAGTTCTTC
TRBJ2-5,TRBD2,.,TRBV11-1,15,CASLPRLAGRETQYF,TGTGCCAGCCTACCCAGACTAGCGGGGCGGGAGACCCAGTACTTC
TRBJ2-7,TRBD1,.,TRBV5-1,14,CASSPVQGAHEQYF,TGCGCCAGCAGCCCGGTGCAGGGGGCCCACGAGCAGTACTTC
TRBJ2-1,TRBD1,.,TRBV5-1,17,CASSTATGTGSYNEQFF,TGCGCCAGCAGCACCGCAACAGGGACAGGGTCCTACAATGAGCAGTTCTTC
TRBJ2-2,.,.,TRBV11-2,16,CASSQTRDFVTGELFF,TGTGCCAGCAGCCAAACACGGGACTTCGTAACCGGGGAGCTGTTTTTT
TRBJ1-6,.,.,TRBV6-4,15,CASTYFGGGFEPLHF,TGTGCCAGTACCTACTTTGGGGGGGGGTTTGAACCCCTCCACTTT
TRBJ2-1,.,.,TRBV18,15,CASSLAKAGYNEQFF,TGTGCCAGCTCACTAGCTAAGGCCGGGTACAATGAGCAGTTCTTC
TRBJ1-4,TRBD1,.,TRBV5-6,14,CASSAGQAIEKLFF,TGTGCCAGCAGCGCGGGACAGGCCATAGAAAAACTGTTTTTT
TRBJ2-5,.,once,TRBV30,15,CAWSGVEGTQETQYF,TGTGCCTGGAGTGGGGTGGAGGGCACCCAAGAGACCCAGTACTTC
TRBJ2-5,TRBD2,.,TRBV5-1,17,CASSLGVAGGAGETQYF,TGCGCCAGCAGCTTAGGTGTCGCGGGAGGGGCGGGAGAGACCCAGTACTTC
TRBJ2-1,TRBD2,.,TRBV7-9,16,CASSFSTSGGYNEQFF,TGTGCCAGCAGCTTTTCAACTAGCGGGGGATACAATGAGCAGTTCTTC
TRBJ2-5,.,.,TRBV6-5,13,CASSYFGEETQYF,TGTGCCAGCAGTTACTTCGGGGAGGAGACCCAGTACTTC
TRBJ1-1,TRBD1,few,TRBV7-8,15,CASSINPGTDAGAFF,TGTGCCAGCAGTATAAATCCCGGGACAGACGCCGGGGCTTTCTTT
TRBJ2-3,.,.,TRBV30,13,CAWWGGRTDTQYF,TGTGCCTGGTGGGGGGGCCGGACAGATACGCAGTATTTT
TRBJ1-1,.,.,TRBV27,12,CASHGGGTEAFF,TGTGCCAGCCACGGGGGGGGCACTGAAGCTTTCTTT
TRBJ2-1,.,few,TRBV15,14,CATSRQGLYNEQFF,TGTGCCACCAGCAGACAGGGTCTCTACAATGAGCAGTTCTTC
TRBJ1-5,.,.,TRBV7-9,16,CASSPLRVGANQPQHF,TGTGCCAGCAGTCCCCTACGGGTAGGGGCTAATCAGCCCCAGCATTTT
TRBJ2-4,.,.,TRBV6-5,15,CASSPPYRGQNIQYF,TGTGCCAGCAGTCCGCCGTACCGAGGGCAAAACATTCAGTACTTC
TRBJ1-6,.,.,TRBV5-1,14,CASRRDKDNSPLHF,TGCGCCAGCAGGAGGGACAAAGATAATTCACCCCTCCACTTT
TRBJ2-7,.,.,TRBV5-4,16,CASSRRLLGNSYEQYF,TGTGCCAGCAGCCGTCGGTTATTGGGCAACTCCTACGAGCAGTACTTC
TRBJ2-3,TRBD1,.,TRBV19,15,CASSITGQGSDTQYF,TGTGCCAGTAGTATAACGGGACAGGGCTCAGATACGCAGTATTTT
TRBJ2-1,.,.,TRBV28,16,CASSTAGFSSYNEQFF,TGTGCCAGCAGCACTGCGGGATTCAGCTCCTACAATGAGCAGTTCTTC
TRBJ2-7,.,.,TRBV5-8,14,CASSWSLTSYEQYF,TGTGCCAGCAGCTGGAGTTTAACCTCCTACGAGCAGTACTTC
TRBJ2-7,.,.,TRBV5-6,13,CASSFAGVYEQYF,TGTGCCAGCAGCTTTGCCGGGGTCTACGAGCAGTACTTC
TRBJ2-5,.,few,TRBV5-4,13,CASSLAGWETQYF,TGTGCCAGCAGCTTGGCAGGGTGGGAGACCCAGTACTTC
TRBJ1-5,TRBD1,once,TRBV6-1,16,CASSAIVHRGNQPQHF,TGTGCCAGCAGTGCCATAGTACACAGGGGTAATCAGCCCCAGCATTTT
TRBJ2-6,.,.,TRBV15,15,CATSRESSGANVLTF,TGTGCCACCAGCAGAGAGAGTTCTGGGGCCAACGTCCTGACTTTC
TRBJ1-5,.,.,TRBV2,17,CASSNRVTSYSNQPQHF,TGTGCCAGCTCTAACCGGGTCACTTCTTATAGCAATCAGCCCCAGCATTTT
TRBJ2-6,TRBD1,.,TRBV7-2,16,CASSRTGLSGANVLTF,TGTGCCAGCAGTAGGACAGGACTCTCTGGGGCCAACGTCCTGACTTTC
TRBJ2-3,.,.,TRBV6-1,14,CATTWGGGTDTQYF,TGTGCCACCACCTGGGGGGGCGGCACAGATACGCAGTATTTT
TRBJ1-1,TRBD1,once,TRBV7-9,13,CASSLSGQGRAFF,TGTGCCAGCAGCTTATCCGGACAGGGCCGAGCTTTCTTT
TRBJ2-7,TRBD1,.,TRBV2,16,CASSPSDRQLSYEQYF,TGTGCCAGCAGTCCGTCGGACAGGCAGCTCTCCTACGAGCAGTACTTC
TRBJ2-7,.,.,TRBV27,14,CASSPLPDSYEQYF,TGTGCCAGCAGTCCACTCCCGGACTCCTACGAGCAGTACTTC
TRBJ2-7,TRBD2,.,TRBV7-9,15,CASSDGTSGSYEQYF,TGTGCCAGCAGCGACGGGACTAGCGGATCCTACGAGCAGTACTTC
TRBJ1-4,.,few,TRBV11-2,16,CASSQGDWQTNEKLFF,TGTGCCAGCAGTCAAGGGGACTGGCAAACTAATGAAAAACTGTTTTTT
TRBJ1-4,.,.,TRBV7-2,13,CASSRGEGEKLFF,TGTGCCAGCAGCCGGGGAGAGGGTGAAAAACTGTTTTTT
TRBJ2-7,.,.,TRBV7-2,14,CASSLAGRGYEQYF,TGTGCCAGCAGCTTAGCAGGCAGGGGCTACGAGCAGTACTTC
TRBJ2-3,TRBD2,.,TRBV28,15,CASSPGGANTDTQYF,TGTGCCAGCAGTCCCGGGGGGGCAAACACAGATACGCAGTATTTT
TRBJ2-7,.,.,TRBV29-1,13,CSVRPGFSYEQYF,TGCAGCGTTCGGCCAGGCTTTTCATACGAGCAGTACTTC
TRBJ2-7,TRBD2,.,TRBV9,16,CASSAHTVAGGYEQYF,TGTGCCAGCAGCGCCCACACCGTAGCGGGAGGTTACGAGCAGTACTTC